This note documents a single TCR beta chain sequence. Its specific antigen is unknown. It has no much larger one-base neighbor in the sample; base qualities were not kept. From the cysteine through the phenylalanine, the CDR3 covers 15 amino acids. Of all the DNA, just the CDR3 is kept, 45 bases in frame from base 1. Cut back by 3 bases and 4 bases, the V and J ends lie 17 bases apart. From a lookup of the germline V gene, CDR1 and CDR2 are SGDLS and YYNGEE. The data stem from a study of T cells in localized non-small cell lung cancer (dated by TCRdb to the early 2020s). About the study as a whole: T cell repertoires of fewer than 250 early-stage NSCLC patients were analyzed, with tumors being compared against uninvolved tumor-adjacent lungs. The cohort was made up of 236 treatment-naive NSCLC patients whose localized lung tumors had been resected. Of the NSCLC patients, around 140 were male and roughly 100 were female, and the mean age was about 69 years. Broader findings and caveats from the paper: Because the study design was exploratory, TCR variables were selected using unadjusted p-values without false-discovery rate correction. Multi-region tumor sequencing was not performed, so intratumor heterogeneity could not be excluded. Uninvolved tumor-adjacent lung showed the highest T cell clonality, higher than tumor, which suggests more focused antigenic responses in the adjacent lung. Higher T cell density in blood was associated with longer overall survival, whereas higher clonality in adjacent lung was associated with shorter survival. Of the top 100 tumor clones, a median of roughly 57 were detected in paired uninvolved adjacent lung; 28 were also among that lung's top 100.

At diagnosis, tumor, uninvolved tumor-adjacent lung and peripheral blood were collected and then preserved as a mix of FFPE and fresh-frozen material. For TCR repertoire profiling, the blood samples were analyzed as peripheral blood mononuclear cells. TCR beta CDR3 regions were sequenced from DNA using the immunoSEQ Assay. Per the authors' processing: To compute T cell density, TCR beta template counts were normalized to usable DNA, which was estimated by amplifying housekeeping genes. Richness was estimated using the preseqR package, with extrapolation to 400,000 templates for PBMC samples and to 120,000 templates for tissue samples. Clonality was calculated as one minus Pielou's evenness. To identify tissue-enriched TCRs, differential abundance testing was run on productive amino-acid clonotypes with a minimum total count of 5 and an alpha of 0.1. Repertoire overlap between compartments was quantified with the Jaccard Index and Morisita Overlap Index. TCR beta CDR3s were clustered by GLIPH together with public tetramer-defined viral CDR3s, and at least three viral sequences plus V-gene enrichment were required for viral motifs. TCRdb retrieved this table from immuneACCESS and kept in-frame rearrangements only. Not all clones are present; in checked studies, unresolved V genes account for under half, and no reason is known for the remainder. V and J calls and clone size are given by that table; D and trimming were obtained from the DNA. The sample yields about 61,000 clones; roughly 90% were counted once. The top ten clonotypes cover less than 25% of the sample.

The source was peripheral blood, collected before any cancer treatment. Rearrangement joined TRBV9 to TRBJ2-7; the D segment could be TRBD2, given 6 matching bases. The clonotype originates from a man aged 40 to 70 with stage I squamous cell lung carcinoma. The DNA reads as follows: TGTGCCAGCAGCGCCGATAGCGGCAAGGGGTACGAGCAGTACTTC. This gives the protein CASSADSGKGYEQYF.